These T cell receptor beta chains were read from a single sample in a study of blood T cell repertoires in COVID-19. Clones were sequenced by immunoSEQ multiplex PCR, and TCRdb holds only the in-frame ones, with some missing. The sample contains around 270,000 clones, around 86% of which appear only once. Sequencing was performed on peripheral blood. The receptor set was obtained from a woman in her sixties or seventies with COVID-19, enrolled during active disease. CDR3s include the opening cysteine and the closing phenylalanine or tryptophan. Fields, in order: V gene, J gene, clone size, D gene, CDR3 protein, CDR3 DNA. D genes are given only for firm matches. Part of the rows lack a size; the others show once, few, many or a class for expanded clones.

V: TRBV5-6
J: TRBJ1-2
size: NA
D: NA
CDR3: CASSYREVGSYTF
DNA: TGTGCCAGCAGCTACAGGGAAGTTGGCAGCTACACCTTC

V: TRBV13
J: TRBJ2-5
size: NA
D: TRBD1
CDR3: CASSTGTGYVETQYF
DNA: TGTGCCAGCAGCACCGGGACAGGGTATGTGGAGACCCAGTACTTC

V: TRBV7-2
J: TRBJ1-3
size: NA
D: TRBD1
CDR3: CASSLLGQGGNTIYF
DNA: TGTGCCAGCAGCTTACTCGGACAGGGGGGAAACACCATATATTTT

V: TRBV7-8
J: TRBJ1-5
size: NA
D: NA
CDR3: CASSLVAGASNQPQHF
DNA: TGTGCCAGCAGCTTAGTGGCGGGGGCAAGCAATCAGCCCCAGCATTTT

V: TRBV6-6
J: TRBJ1-4
size: NA
D: TRBD1
CDR3: CGAGQGFEKLFF
DNA: TGTGGCGCGGGACAGGGTTTTGAAAAACTGTTTTTT

V: TRBV6-4
J: TRBJ2-1
size: NA
D: NA
CDR3: CASSEGATPENEQFF
DNA: TGTGCCAGCAGTGAGGGGGCGACCCCGGAGAATGAGCAGTTCTTC

V: TRBV5-6
J: TRBJ2-3
size: NA
D: NA
CDR3: CASSLAARTPDTQYF
DNA: TGTGCCAGCAGCTTGGCCGCTAGGACTCCAGATACGCAGTATTTT

V: TRBV20-1
J: TRBJ1-2
size: once
D: NA
CDR3: CSAPRAYGYTF
DNA: TGCAGTGCCCCCAGGGCCTATGGCTACACCTTC

V: TRBV19
J: TRBJ1-1
size: NA
D: TRBD1
CDR3: CASSQQGASRAFF
DNA: TGTGCCAGTAGCCAACAGGGGGCAAGTCGAGCTTTCTTT

V: TRBV7-9
J: TRBJ2-1
size: NA
D: NA
CDR3: CASSLVGSPSYNEQFF
DNA: TGTGCCAGCAGCTTAGTCGGGTCGCCTTCCTACAATGAGCAGTTCTTC